These 18 T cell receptor beta chains were all obtained from the same sample, sequenced in a study of cytomegalovirus exposure and HLA in healthy donors. In the PCR, 60 Vbeta and 13 Jbeta primers were used. Assay: immunoSEQ multiplex PCR; the TCRdb copy retains only in-frame clones and omits some. In all, the sample yields roughly 190,000 clones. Sequencing input: PBMCs. All receptors derive from a woman under 30 in good health and CMV-seropositive.

The rearrangement uses TRBV5-1 and TRBJ1-1; TRBD1 aligns across 7 bases. CDR1 is SGHRS, CDR2 YFSETQ, per germline. The junction had 10 bases not matched to a gene; V was cut back by 6 bases and J by 2 bases. The CDR3 runs 15 residues. The CDR3 spells CASTPLGQINTEAFF. CDR3 in DNA: TGCGCCAGCACGCCTCTGGGACAGATTAACACTGAAGCTTTCTTT.

The chain uses TRBV7-2 and TRBJ1-3; 7 positions agree with TRBD1. The ends lost 5 bases at V and 4 bases at J; junction bases unmatched: 5. The CDR3 extends over 14 amino acids. Looked up from germline, CDR1 is SGHTA and CDR2 is FQGNSA. CDR3: CASSPDRAGNTIYF. CDR3 sequence (DNA): TGTGCCAGCAGCCCTGACAGGGCCGGAAACACCATATATTTT.

The CDR3 DNA follows: TGTGCCAGCAGATCCACAGGATCCTCCGGCTACACCTTC. Translated, it gives CASRSTGSSGYTF. The chain carries TRBV6-5 and TRBJ1-2, with a weak D call TRBD1 (5 bases). This CDR3 comprises 13 residues. The V end lost 6 bases, the J end lost 8 bases, and 16 bases lay between the germline ends. Germline CDR1 MNHEY, CDR2 SVGAGI.

The chain employs TRBV9 and TRBJ2-2; 7 bases map to TRBD1. CDR1 SGDLS and CDR2 YYNGEE come from the germline V gene. With V trimmed by 1 base and J by 7 bases, 13 bases remained unmatched. The CDR3 loop spans 17 amino acids. CDR3: CASSVYRQGRSSGELFF. The CDR3, as DNA: TGTGCCAGCAGCGTATACCGACAGGGCAGATCTAGCGGGGAGCTGTTTTTT. Drawing the rest from reference TRBV9 and TRBJ2-2, the complete variable domain is DSGVTQTPKHLITATGQRVTLRCSPRSGDLSVYWYQQSLDQGLQFLIQYYNGEERAKGNILERFSAQQFPDLHSELNLSSLELGDSALYFCASSVYRQGRSSGELFFGEGSRLTVL.

The rearrangement links TRBV30 to TRBJ1-2; D remains ambiguous. V shed 3 bases and J shed 5 bases, with 7 bases lying between them. The CDR3 loop spans 11 amino acids. Germline lookup yields CDR1 GTSNPN and CDR2 SVGIG (reference sequence). CDR3 nucleotides: TGTGCCTGGAGCGGTGGTTATGGCTACACCTTC. This gives the protein CAWSGGYGYTF.

The CDR3 sequence is CASSYRTNTEAFF. The CDR3 nucleotides read TGTGCCAGTAGTTATAGGACAAACACTGAAGCTTTCTTT. The chain carries TRBV19 and TRBJ1-1; a possible D gene is TRBD1 (5 bases). The V gene lost 5 bases and the J gene lost 2 bases, with 9 bases spanning the gap. Germline assignment: CDR1 LNHDA and CDR2 SQIVND (reference sequence). CDR3 length: 13 amino acids.

The chain carries TRBV11-2 and TRBJ1-1; maybe TRBD1 (6 bases). In germline, CDR1 is SGHAT, CDR2 FQNNGV. The CDR3 is 16 amino acids. V dropped 4 bases and J dropped 0 bases, with 15 bases sitting between them. Here the CDR3 DNA reads TGTGCCAGCAGCTCTAGGACAGAGCTTATGAACACTGAAGCTTTCTTT. It translates to CASSSRTELMNTEAFF.

The chain couples TRBV6-6 to TRBJ2-1, with unresolved D. CDR1 and CDR2 from the germline V gene are MNHNY and SVGAGI (reference sequence). The CDR3 totals 13 residues. The V end was cut by 7 bases, the J end by 0 bases, with 7 bases between. In DNA, the CDR3 is TGTGCCAGCACTTCTAGCTCCTACAATGAGCAGTTCTTC. Its translation: CASTSSSYNEQFF.

V gene TRBV15 combines with J gene TRBJ1-2; no clear D gene. V lost 1 base to trimming and J lost 4 bases, with 13 bases between them. The CDR3 totals 15 residues. Germline values: CDR1 LNHNV, CDR2 YYDKDF (reference sequence). The CDR3 DNA follows: TGTGCCACCAGCAGAGGGGAGAGGTTCCCCTATGGCTACACCTTC. Translating gives CATSRGERFPYGYTF.

This chain joins TRBV4-3 and TRBJ2-7; D remains unclear. The CDR3 loop spans 13 amino acids. Trimming took 0 bases from V and 4 from J, leaving 7 bases between them. The germline V gene has CDR1 LGHNA and CDR2 YSLEER. The CDR3 reads CASSQDGYYEQYF. DNA for the CDR3: TGCGCCAGCAGCCAAGACGGGTATTACGAGCAGTACTTC.

The DNA for the CDR3 is TGTGCCTGGTCCCCGCTAGCGGGCGGCACAGATACGCAGTATTTT. Amino acid sequence: CAWSPLAGGTDTQYF. The chain couples TRBV30 to TRBJ2-3, with 8 bases that match TRBD2. Germline CDR1 GTSNPN, CDR2 SVGIG (reference sequence). The CDR3 has 15 amino acids. The V gene end was trimmed by 5 bases and the J gene end by 1 base; junction bases not matched to a gene: 8.

The chain's CDR3 is CASSLGGTPAYGYTF. The CDR3, as DNA: TGTGCCAGCAGTTTAGGGGGCACCCCTGCCTATGGCTACACCTTC. V usage is TRBV27 and J usage is TRBJ1-2, with D perhaps matching TRBD1 (6 bases). Germline lookup yields CDR1 MNHEY and CDR2 SMNVEV (reference sequence). The V gene lost 2 bases and the J gene lost 4 bases, with 14 bases spanning the gap. This CDR3 is built from 15 residues.

The rearrangement uses TRBV30 and TRBJ2-7; 10 nucleotides agree with TRBD2. Trimming at V came to 3 bases and at J to 2 bases, leaving 4 bases not matched to a gene. Germline V gives CDR1 GTSNPN, CDR2 SVGIG (reference sequence). The CDR3 consists of 14 residues. The CDR3 nucleotides are TGTGCCTGGAGCGCTAGCGGGGGTGCCTACGAGCAGTACTTC. Translation: CAWSASGGAYEQYF.

This chain connects TRBV5-1 to TRBJ2-7; D is possibly TRBD1 (6 bases). The germline V gene encodes CDR1 SGHRS and CDR2 YFSETQ. Trimming left V 2 bases short and J 2 bases short, with 8 bases between. This CDR3 region has 13 residues. The CDR3 nucleotides read TGCGCCAGCAGCTTAAACAGGGCCTACGAGCAGTACTTC. Translation gives CASSLNRAYEQYF. The full variable domain, its missing parts supplied by reference TRBV5-1 and TRBJ2-7, is KAGVTQTPRYLIKTRGQQVTLSCSPISGHRSVSWYQQTPGQGLQFLFEYFSETQRNKGNFPGRFSGRQFSNSRSEMNVSTLELGDSALYLCASSLNRAYEQYFGPGTRLTVT.

The rearrangement uses TRBV5-1 and TRBJ2-1; no clear D gene. Trimming cost V 4 bases and J 0 bases, with 5 bases left between them. CDR3 length equals 13 residues. Germline V lookup: CDR1 SGHRS, CDR2 YFSETQ. This CDR3 reads CASSPSSYNEQFF. For the CDR3, the DNA is TGCGCCAGCAGCCCCTCCTCCTACAATGAGCAGTTCTTC. The full variable domain, rest sourced from reference TRBV5-1 and TRBJ2-1, is KAGVTQTPRYLIKTRGQQVTLSCSPISGHRSVSWYQQTPGQGLQFLFEYFSETQRNKGNFPGRFSGRQFSNSRSEMNVSTLELGDSALYLCASSPSSYNEQFFGPGTRLTVL.

The chain is built from TRBV29-1 and TRBJ1-1; tentative D call: TRBD1 (5 bases). CDR1 is SQVTM and CDR2 is ANQGSEA in the germline V gene. The CDR3 consists of 11 residues. The V gene lost 4 bases and the J gene lost 4 bases, with 7 bases spanning the gap. CDR3 bases: TGCAGCGTTGGAAGGGGCACTGAAGCTTTCTTT. It specifies CSVGRGTEAFF.

The V gene is TRBV5-4, the J gene TRBJ2-3; 13 bases map to TRBD2. Germline-derived CDR1 and CDR2 are SGHNT and YYREEE (reference sequence). Trimming removed 4 bases from V and 2 bases from J; junction bases left unmatched: 4. This CDR3 contains 16 residues. The CDR3 reads CASSTGLAGATDTQYF. CDR3 nucleotide sequence: TGTGCCAGCAGCACCGGACTAGCGGGGGCCACAGATACGCAGTATTTT. The full variable domain, rest sourced from reference TRBV5-4 and TRBJ2-3, is ETGVTQSPTHLIKTRGQQVTLRCSSQSGHNTVSWYQQALGQGPQFIFQYYREEENGRGNFPPRFSGLQFPNYSSELNVNALELDDSALYLCASSTGLAGATDTQYFGPGTRLTVL.

The chain carries TRBV19 and TRBJ1-4, with D tentatively TRBD1 (6 bases). The V end lost 8 bases, the J end lost 4 bases, and 14 bases lay between the germline ends. The germline V gene has CDR1 LNHDA and CDR2 SQIVND (reference sequence). The CDR3 contains 14 residues. The CDR3 spells CASCSRDNNEKLFF. The CDR3 region has the DNA TGTGCCAGTTGTTCCCGGGACAATAATGAAAAACTGTTTTTT.